The 30 T cell receptor beta chains below come from one sample, sequenced in a study of T cell repertoires in cytomegalovirus infection. The antigens for these receptors are not known. TCRdb re-analysed the reads in MiXCR, keeping a single row per CDR3 protein. The data hold roughly 110,000 distinct CDR3 sequences, with around 30% observed a single time. Here the sequenced sample was CD8+ T cells from cultured PBMCs, taken from culture after CMV antigen stimulation. The receptors come from a human donor in good health (CMV status not recorded). Some clones in this sample may be carry-over from other donors' samples.

The chain employs TRBV7-6 and TRBJ2-3; D unresolved. The CDR3 is 17 residues long. The germline V gene has CDR1 SGHVS and CDR2 FNYEAQ. Trimming removed 1 base at V and 6 bases at J, with 20 bases between. DNA of the CDR3: TGTGCCAGCAGCTTAGTTTCCGCAGGCCCCACACAGGATACGCAGTATTTT. Amino acid sequence: CASSLVSAGPTQDTQYF.

This clonotype was counted between two and nine times. This chain uses TRBV6-6 with TRBJ1-1; 10 bases are shared with TRBD1. After removal of 5 bases from V and 4 bases from J, the junction contained 19 bases not matched to a gene. CDR1 is MNHNY, CDR2 SVGAGI, per germline (reference sequence). This CDR3 has 19 amino acids. In nucleotides, the CDR3 is TGTGCCAGCAGTCACAGAGCCATGGGACAGGGGCGGGTGGGCACTGAAGCTTTCTTT. Translating it yields CASSHRAMGQGRVGTEAFF.

V is TRBV28 and J is TRBJ2-7; 7 bases fit TRBD1. This CDR3 contains 15 residues. J gave up 5 bases and V 5 bases, and 12 bases lay outside the gene matches. CDR1 is MDHEN and CDR2 is SYDVKM in the germline V gene. The CDR3 reads CASSDHDREVHEQYF. CDR3 coding DNA: TGTGCCAGCAGTGACCATGACAGGGAAGTCCACGAGCAGTACTTC.

The chain joins TRBV7-6 to TRBJ2-3; 13 positions match TRBD2. V lost 3 bases and J lost 10; bases outside the gene matches: 7. The CDR3 spans 15 residues. Germline CDR1 reads SGHVS; CDR2 reads FNYEAQ. This CDR3 is CASSLSLAGGPSQYF. For the CDR3, the DNA is TGTGCCAGCAGCTTGTCACTAGCGGGGGGGCCGTCGCAGTATTTT.

V gene TRBV27 combines with J gene TRBJ1-5; TRBD1 matches at 9 bases. This CDR3 is 16 amino acids long. Germline V gene sequence: CDR1 MNHEY, CDR2 SMNVEV (reference sequence). V lost 6 bases to trimming and J lost 7 bases; unmatched junction nucleotides: 13. CDR3 protein: CASRSSKQGAYQPQHF. The CDR3 DNA reads as TGTGCCAGCAGATCGTCAAAACAGGGGGCTTACCAGCCCCAGCATTTT.

In this sample, this clonotype turned up a few times. At one end the junction does not follow the germline gene, possibly because of a read error. The chain couples TRBV19 to TRBJ2-3; tentative D call: TRBD2 (5 bases). CDR1 LNHDA and CDR2 SQIVND come from the germline V gene (reference sequence). CDR3 size: 15 residues. The CDR3 region has the DNA TGTGCCAGTAGTTCAAGGTGGGCTAGCATAGATACGCAGTATTTT. Its translation is CASSSRWASIDTQYF.

This clonotype was found a few times. V usage is TRBV6-1 and J usage is TRBJ2-1, with D possibly TRBD2 on 5 matching bases. Germline assignment: CDR1 MNHNS and CDR2 SASEGT. There are 13 residues in the CDR3. V was shortened by 3 bases and J by 5 bases, with 8 bases between the two germline ends. In DNA form, the CDR3 reads TGTGCCAGCAGTGAGGGAGTTAACAATGAGCAGTTCTTC. This translates into CASSEGVNNEQFF.

As to this clonotype: This may arise from a read error, as a much more abundant clone is one base away. The CDR3 does not end in the conserved phenylalanine or tryptophan, so this is likely a read error. V usage is TRBV7-8 and J usage is TRBJ1-5, with D perhaps TRBD1 (5 bases). This CDR3 comprises 14 residues. V gave up 1 base and J gave up 7 bases, with 11 bases separating them. Germline loops: CDR1 SGHVS, CDR2 FQNEAQ. CDR3 residues: CASSLVGRDQPQHL. In nucleotides, the CDR3 is TGTGCCAGCAGCTTAGTCGGCAGGGACCAGCCCCAGCATTTG.

This clonotype has more than one count but fewer than ten. The rearrangement links TRBV7-9 to TRBJ2-7; 8 nucleotides line up with TRBD1. V trimming: 5 bases; J trimming: 2 bases; junction bases outside the gene matches: 20. This CDR3 is 19 amino acids long. Germline assignment: CDR1 SEHNR and CDR2 FQNEAQ (reference sequence). The CDR3 DNA is TGTGCCAGCAGCGACCGGGACAGGCAACAATCGTCGTGGCCCTACGAGCAGTACTTC. The encoded protein is CASSDRDRQQSSWPYEQYF.

The V call is TRBV5-1, the J call TRBJ2-3; no definite D call. The V end was cut by 3 bases, the J end by 0 bases, with 8 bases between. This CDR3 spans 14 amino acids. Germline CDR1 and CDR2: SGHRS and YFSETQ. The DNA for the CDR3 is TGCGCCAGCAGCTCGGGCAGTAGCACAGATACGCAGTATTTT. It is translated as CASSSGSSTDTQYF.

The chain joins TRBV29-1 to TRBJ1-1, with 8 bases matching TRBD1. Trimming at V came to 1 base and at J to 0 bases, leaving 13 bases not matched to a gene. Per germline, CDR1 SQVTM and CDR2 ANQGSEA. This CDR3 region has 18 residues. This CDR3 reads CSVEGVWTGLSMNTEAFF. DNA for the CDR3: TGCAGCGTTGAAGGAGTTTGGACAGGGCTCTCTATGAACACTGAAGCTTTCTTT.

This clonotype was detected many times. J is TRBJ2-5 and V is TRBV27, with D perhaps TRBD1 (6 bases). CDR1 and CDR2 from the germline V gene are MNHEY and SMNVEV (reference sequence). CDR3 size: 14 residues. The V and J ends lost 5 bases and 0 bases respectively, with 10 bases between them. The CDR3 loop is CASSQTGHQETQYF. The CDR3, as DNA: TGTGCCAGCAGTCAGACAGGTCACCAAGAGACCCAGTACTTC.

The chain has TRBV27 and TRBJ2-7; TRBD1 agrees at 7 bases. After removal of 2 bases from V and 3 bases from J, the junction contained 4 bases not matched to a gene. From germline, CDR1 is MNHEY and CDR2 SMNVEV (reference sequence). The CDR3 extends over 14 amino acids. DNA for the CDR3: TGTGCCAGCAGTTTAACAGGGGCTAACTACGAGCAGTACTTC. Its translation is CASSLTGANYEQYF.

The chain carries TRBV4-1 and TRBJ2-7, with no clear D. The germline V gene has CDR1 MGHRA and CDR2 YSYEKL. V dropped 1 base and J dropped 0 bases, with 7 bases sitting between them. This CDR3 region has 14 residues. For the CDR3, the DNA is TGCGCCAGCAGCCAAGGTCGCGGCTCCTACGAGCAGTACTTC. Encoded protein: CASSQGRGSYEQYF.

This clonotype was detected only a few times. The J gene is TRBJ1-1, the V gene TRBV7-8, with TRBD1 matching over 11 bases. V lost 4 bases to trimming and J lost 6 bases; unmatched junction nucleotides: 13. The CDR3 totals 17 residues. CDR1 SGHVS and CDR2 FQNEAQ come from the germline V gene. CDR3 sequence reads: CASSSGTGGLRLAEAFF. The CDR3 DNA sequence: TGTGCCAGCAGCTCCGGGACAGGGGGTTTAAGGTTAGCTGAAGCTTTCTTT.

The V gene is TRBV27, the J gene TRBJ2-7; D could derive from TRBD1 or TRBD2 (5 bases each). The ends were cut back, 5 bases at V and 5 bases at J, with 7 bases in the middle. Germline-derived CDR1 and CDR2 are MNHEY and SMNVEV (reference sequence). The CDR3 is 11 residues long. Written as DNA, the CDR3 is TGTGCCAGCAGTGAGGGGAACGAGCAGTACTTC. Its protein product is CASSEGNEQYF.

The chain links TRBV6-2 or TRBV6-3 to TRBJ1-5; D is perhaps TRBD1 (5 bases). CDR1 is MNHEY, CDR2 SVGEGT, per germline. This CDR3 spans 14 amino acids. V was trimmed by 2 bases and J by 9 bases, leaving 14 bases between them. The CDR3 nucleotides are TGTGCCAGCAGTTACCAGGGACGCCGGGCGCCCCAGCATTTT. It codes for CASSYQGRRAPQHF.

This clonotype showed up many times. V and J are TRBV7-2 and TRBJ2-1, with 10 bases that match TRBD2. Germline trimming cut 7 bases from V and 8 bases from J; bases unmatched to any gene: 2. CDR1 is SGHTA, CDR2 FQGNSA, per germline. The CDR3 length is 12 residues. CDR3 sequence reads: CASNLAGDEQFF. The CDR3 nucleotides are TGTGCCAGCAATCTAGCGGGGGATGAGCAGTTCTTC.

The sample holds many counts of this clonotype. The rearrangement joins TRBV6-1 to TRBJ2-2; no definite D call. The CDR3 has 15 residues. Germline CDR1 is MNHNS and CDR2 is SASEGT. Trimming left V 5 bases short and J 4 bases short, with 14 bases between. For the CDR3, the DNA is TGTGCCAGCAGTTTAAGCGACACCTCCACCGGGGAGCTGTTTTTT. It specifies CASSLSDTSTGELFF.

The chain carries TRBV7-9 and TRBJ2-7; D is tentatively TRBD1 or TRBD2 (6 bases each). Germline values: CDR1 SEHNR, CDR2 FQNEAQ (reference sequence). The germline V and J ends were trimmed by 5 bases and 3 bases, with 17 bases remaining between them. The CDR3 is 15 residues long. CDR3 protein: CASSDGPRGLYEQYF. In DNA form, the CDR3 reads TGTGCCAGCAGCGACGGACCCCGGGGGCTCTACGAGCAGTACTTC.

Many counts were recorded for this clonotype. V usage is TRBV12-3 or TRBV12-4 and J usage is TRBJ1-1; D may be TRBD1 (6 bases). The CDR3 loop spans 14 amino acids. V was pared by 6 bases and J by 2 bases, with 13 bases between. This CDR3 reads CASSPGQLNTEAFF. DNA for the CDR3: TGTGCCAGCAGCCCGGGACAACTAAACACTGAAGCTTTCTTT.

The J gene is TRBJ1-5, the V gene TRBV5-1, with no clear D. This CDR3 has 14 amino acids. V lost 4 bases and J 3 bases, leaving 11 bases between the germline ends. Germline values: CDR1 SGHRS, CDR2 YFSETQ. The CDR3 DNA is TGCGCCAGCAGCCCCGGGGTTACCAATCAGCCCCAGCATTTT. Translated: CASSPGVTNQPQHF. Drawing the rest from reference TRBV5-1 and TRBJ1-5, the complete variable domain is KAGVTQTPRYLIKTRGQQVTLSCSPISGHRSVSWYQQTPGQGLQFLFEYFSETQRNKGNFPGRFSGRQFSNSRSEMNVSTLELGDSALYLCASSPGVTNQPQHFGDGTRLSIL.

The chain carries TRBV6-2 or TRBV6-3 and TRBJ2-5, with D tentatively TRBD1 (6 bases). This CDR3 region has 16 residues. Germline V gene sequence: CDR1 MNHEY, CDR2 SVGEGT. Trimming took off 4 bases at V and 7 bases at J, with 22 bases between the two ends. The CDR3 here is CASSSPPSGTIGTQYF. The DNA for the CDR3 is TGTGCCAGCAGTTCCCCACCCTCCGGGACAATCGGGACCCAGTACTTC.

The chain carries TRBV7-8 and TRBJ2-7; D is undetermined. V lost 3 bases and J lost 2, with 8 bases in between. This CDR3 contains 13 residues. Germline V lookup: CDR1 SGHVS, CDR2 FQNEAQ. The CDR3 sequence is CASSFPGTYEQYF. CDR3 sequence (DNA): TGTGCCAGCAGCTTTCCCGGAACCTACGAGCAGTACTTC.

V usage is TRBV4-2 and J usage is TRBJ2-3, with D possibly matching TRBD2 (7 bases). The germline CDR1 and CDR2 sequences are LGHNA and YNFKEQ. The CDR3 runs to 17 residues. V was clipped by 0 bases and J by 0 bases, with 13 bases between them. This CDR3 reads CASSQDSGGPSTDTQYF. CDR3 sequence (DNA): TGTGCCAGCAGCCAAGATTCGGGGGGCCCCAGCACAGATACGCAGTATTTT.

The chain links TRBV7-1 to TRBJ2-7; maybe TRBD2 (7 bases). TRBV7-1 is flagged as an ORF with uncertain function. Trimming removed 7 bases at V and 2 bases at J, with 27 bases between. The CDR3 has 18 residues. CDR3 DNA: TGTGCCAGCACCCCCCGGGGCTTCTCGCGGGGGCGCACCTACGAGCAGTACTTC. Translation: CASTPRGFSRGRTYEQYF.

Ten or more counts support this clonotype. This chain connects TRBV28 to TRBJ2-6; D perhaps matches TRBD2 (5 bases). From germline, CDR1 is MDHEN and CDR2 SYDVKM. Trimming removed 7 bases from V and 0 bases from J, with 13 bases in between. The CDR3 is 16 amino acids. The CDR3 loop reads CASNGGSRSGANVLTF. Written as DNA, the CDR3 is TGTGCCAGCAACGGCGGGTCCCGCTCTGGGGCCAACGTCCTGACTTTC.

The chain combines TRBV20-1 with TRBJ2-5, with 8 positions matching TRBD2. The CDR3 is 17 amino acids. Germline CDR1 reads DFQATT; CDR2 reads SNEGSKA (reference sequence). The junction had 14 bases not matched to a gene; V was cut back by 0 bases and J by 5 bases. CDR3 protein: CSARDLLGLERLETQYF. The CDR3 nucleotides read TGCAGTGCTAGAGATCTACTGGGACTAGAGCGATTGGAGACCCAGTACTTC.

The sample holds a few counts of this clonotype. The chain links TRBV6-1 to TRBJ1-5, with 8 bases matching TRBD1. Germline lookup yields CDR1 MNHNS and CDR2 SASEGT. The V segment lost 5 bases and the J segment 4 bases; nucleotides outside the gene matches: 7. The CDR3 covers 15 residues. The DNA of the CDR3 is TGTGCCAGCAGTATACGGGACAGGCAGAATCAGCCCCAGCATTTT. Its translation: CASSIRDRQNQPQHF.

This clonotype showed up many times. This chain connects TRBV7-2 to TRBJ1-1, with TRBD1 matching 7 bases. The junction had 5 bases not matched to a gene; V was cut back by 1 base and J by 6 bases. Germline V lookup: CDR1 SGHTA, CDR2 FQGNSA. This CDR3 is 14 amino acids long. The CDR3 DNA follows: TGTGCCAGCAGCTTAGGGGCAGGGGGGCCTGAAGCTTTCTTT. Translation gives CASSLGAGGPEAFF.